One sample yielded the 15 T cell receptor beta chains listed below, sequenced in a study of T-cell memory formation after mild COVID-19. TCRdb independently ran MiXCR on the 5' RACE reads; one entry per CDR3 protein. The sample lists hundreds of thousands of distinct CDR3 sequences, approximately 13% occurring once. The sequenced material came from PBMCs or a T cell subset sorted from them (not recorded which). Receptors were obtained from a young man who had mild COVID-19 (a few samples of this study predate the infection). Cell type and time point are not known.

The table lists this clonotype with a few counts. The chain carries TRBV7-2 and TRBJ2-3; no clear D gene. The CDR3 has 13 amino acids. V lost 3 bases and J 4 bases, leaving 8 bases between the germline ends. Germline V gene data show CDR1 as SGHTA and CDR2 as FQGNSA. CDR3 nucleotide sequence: TGTGCCAGCAGCTTTTATTCATCAGATACGCAGTATTTT. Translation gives CASSFYSSDTQYF.

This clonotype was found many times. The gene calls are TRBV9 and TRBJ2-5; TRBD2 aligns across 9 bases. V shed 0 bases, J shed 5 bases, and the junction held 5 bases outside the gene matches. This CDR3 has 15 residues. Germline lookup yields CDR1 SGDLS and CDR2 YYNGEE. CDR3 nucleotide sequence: TGTGCCAGCAGCGTAGGCGGGGGGGCCTGGGAGACCCAGTACTTC. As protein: CASSVGGGAWETQYF.

This CDR3 is CASSHFLSEGSYEQYF. For the CDR3, the DNA is TGTGCCAGCAGCCATTTCCTTAGCGAAGGCTCCTACGAGCAGTACTTC. The chain couples TRBV3-1 to TRBJ2-7; TRBD2 might be the D (5 bases). CDR1 and CDR2 (germline): LGHDT, YNNKEL (reference sequence). The CDR3 contains 16 residues. The V end lost 3 bases, the J end lost 0 bases, and 15 bases lay between the germline ends.

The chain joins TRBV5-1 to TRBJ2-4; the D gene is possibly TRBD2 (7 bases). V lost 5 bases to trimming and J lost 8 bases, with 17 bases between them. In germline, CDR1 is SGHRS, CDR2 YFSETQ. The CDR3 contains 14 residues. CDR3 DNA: TGCGCCAGCAGTCTGCCAGGGGAGGGAGACATTCAGTACTTC. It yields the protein CASSLPGEGDIQYF.

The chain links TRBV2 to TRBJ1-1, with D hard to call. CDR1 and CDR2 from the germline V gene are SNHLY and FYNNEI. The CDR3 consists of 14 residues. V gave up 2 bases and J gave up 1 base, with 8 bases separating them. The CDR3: CASSESTGNTEAFF. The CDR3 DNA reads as TGTGCCAGCAGTGAAAGCACGGGGAACACTGAAGCTTTCTTT.

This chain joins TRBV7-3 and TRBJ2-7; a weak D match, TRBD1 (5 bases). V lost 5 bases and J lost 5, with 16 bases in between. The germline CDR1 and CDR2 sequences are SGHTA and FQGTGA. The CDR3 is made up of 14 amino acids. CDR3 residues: CASSPTPTVHEQYF. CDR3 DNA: TGTGCCAGCAGCCCAACCCCGACAGTACACGAGCAGTACTTC.

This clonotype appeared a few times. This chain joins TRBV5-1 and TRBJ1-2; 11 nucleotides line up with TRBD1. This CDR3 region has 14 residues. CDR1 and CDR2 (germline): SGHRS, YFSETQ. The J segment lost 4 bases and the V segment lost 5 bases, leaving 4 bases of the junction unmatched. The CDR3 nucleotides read TGCGCCAGCAGAATTGGGACAGGGGGCTATGGCTACACCTTC. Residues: CASRIGTGGYGYTF.

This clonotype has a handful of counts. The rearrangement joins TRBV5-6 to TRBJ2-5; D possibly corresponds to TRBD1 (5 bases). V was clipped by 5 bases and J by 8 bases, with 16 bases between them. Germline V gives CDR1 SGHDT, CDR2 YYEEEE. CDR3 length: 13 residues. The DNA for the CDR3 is TGTGCCAGCAGGATCAAACAGGCGACAACCCAGTACTTC. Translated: CASRIKQATTQYF.

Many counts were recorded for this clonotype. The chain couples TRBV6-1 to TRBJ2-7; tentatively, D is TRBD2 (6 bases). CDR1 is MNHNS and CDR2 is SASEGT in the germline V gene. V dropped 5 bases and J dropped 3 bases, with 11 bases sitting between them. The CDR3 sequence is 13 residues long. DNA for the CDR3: TGTGCCAGCAGTTCAACTAGCCTCTACGAGCAGTACGTC. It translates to CASSSTSLYEQYV.

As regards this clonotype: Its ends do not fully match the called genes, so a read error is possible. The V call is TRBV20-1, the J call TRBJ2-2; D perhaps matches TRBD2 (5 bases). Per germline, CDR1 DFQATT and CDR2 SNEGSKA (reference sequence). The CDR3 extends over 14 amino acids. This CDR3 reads CSASKEDGTGEMFF. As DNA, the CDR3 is TGCAGTGCTAGTAAGGAGGATGGCACCGGGGAGATGTTTTTT.

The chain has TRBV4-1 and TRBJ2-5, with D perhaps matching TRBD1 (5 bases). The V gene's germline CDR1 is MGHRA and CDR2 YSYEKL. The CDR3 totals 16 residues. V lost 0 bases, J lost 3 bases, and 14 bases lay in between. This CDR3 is CASSQDGRAREETQYF. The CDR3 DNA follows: TGCGCCAGCAGCCAAGATGGCAGGGCCCGAGAAGAGACCCAGTACTTC.

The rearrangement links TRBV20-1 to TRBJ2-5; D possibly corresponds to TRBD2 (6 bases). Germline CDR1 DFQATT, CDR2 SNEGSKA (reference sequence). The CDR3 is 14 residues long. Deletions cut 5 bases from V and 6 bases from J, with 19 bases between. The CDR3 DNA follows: TGCAGTGCTGATACGGGACTCGCAAGTCAGACCCAGTACTTC. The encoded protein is CSADTGLASQTQYF.

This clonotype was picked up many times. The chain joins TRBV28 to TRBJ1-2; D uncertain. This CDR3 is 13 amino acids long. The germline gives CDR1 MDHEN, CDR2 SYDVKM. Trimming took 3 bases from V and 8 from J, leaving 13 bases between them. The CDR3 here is CASSLYGPGGYTF. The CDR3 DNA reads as TGTGCCAGCAGTTTGTACGGTCCTGGCGGCTACACCTTC.

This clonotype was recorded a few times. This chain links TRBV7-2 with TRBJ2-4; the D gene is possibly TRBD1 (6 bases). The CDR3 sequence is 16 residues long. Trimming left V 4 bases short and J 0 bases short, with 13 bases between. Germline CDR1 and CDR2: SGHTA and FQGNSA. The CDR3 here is CASSSRDTSAKNIQYF. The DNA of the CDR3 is TGTGCCAGCAGCTCTCGGGACACCTCAGCCAAAAACATTCAGTACTTC.

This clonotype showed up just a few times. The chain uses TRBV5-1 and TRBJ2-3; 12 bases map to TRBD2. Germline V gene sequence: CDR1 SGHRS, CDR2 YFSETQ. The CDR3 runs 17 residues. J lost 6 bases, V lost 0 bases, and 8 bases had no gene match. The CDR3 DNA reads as TGCGCCAGCAGCTTGGAGCTAGCGGGGGGGATCTCCGATACGCAGTATTTT. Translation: CASSLELAGGISDTQYF.